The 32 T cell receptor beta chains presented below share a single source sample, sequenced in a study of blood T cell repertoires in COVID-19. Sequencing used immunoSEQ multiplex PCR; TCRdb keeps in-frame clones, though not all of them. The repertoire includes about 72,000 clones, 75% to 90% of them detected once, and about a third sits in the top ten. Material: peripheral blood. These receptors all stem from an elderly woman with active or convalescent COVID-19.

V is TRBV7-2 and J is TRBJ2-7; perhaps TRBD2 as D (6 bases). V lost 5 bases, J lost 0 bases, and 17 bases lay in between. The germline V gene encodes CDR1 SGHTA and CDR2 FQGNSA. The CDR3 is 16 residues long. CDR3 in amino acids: CASSHGFGGSSYEQYF. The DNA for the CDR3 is TGTGCCAGCAGCCATGGATTTGGGGGGAGCTCCTACGAGCAGTACTTC.

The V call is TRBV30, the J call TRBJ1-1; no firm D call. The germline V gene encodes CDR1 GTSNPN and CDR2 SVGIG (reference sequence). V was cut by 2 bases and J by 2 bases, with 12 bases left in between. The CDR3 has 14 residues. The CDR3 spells CAWSIPRGNTEAFF. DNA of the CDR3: TGTGCCTGGAGTATCCCCCGGGGAAACACTGAAGCTTTCTTT.

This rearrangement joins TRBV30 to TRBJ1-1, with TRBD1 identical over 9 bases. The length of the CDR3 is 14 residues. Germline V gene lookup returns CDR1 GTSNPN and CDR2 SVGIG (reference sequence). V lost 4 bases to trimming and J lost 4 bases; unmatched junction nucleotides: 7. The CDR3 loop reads CAWTRTGDATEAFF. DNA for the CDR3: TGTGCCTGGACCCGGACAGGGGATGCCACTGAAGCTTTCTTT.

The CDR3 DNA is TGCGCCAGCAGAACGGGGGACGCGAGAGATGAGCAGTTCTTC. Its translation is CASRTGDARDEQFF. The chain joins TRBV5-1 to TRBJ2-1; the D gene is possibly TRBD2 (6 bases). The ends were cut back, 5 bases at V and 8 bases at J, with 17 bases in the middle. The germline V gene encodes CDR1 SGHRS and CDR2 YFSETQ. The CDR3 runs to 14 residues.

CDR3 DNA: TGTGCCAGCAGCCAAGGTTCCGTTAGGGGGGCTTTCTTT. This codes for CASSQGSVRGAFF. The chain carries TRBV3-1 (or the pseudogene TRBV3-2) and TRBJ1-1; possibly TRBD1 for D (6 bases). This CDR3 has 13 residues. The germline V gene has CDR1 LGHDT and CDR2 YNNKEL (reference sequence). Trimming removed 1 base from V and 11 bases from J, with 14 bases in between.

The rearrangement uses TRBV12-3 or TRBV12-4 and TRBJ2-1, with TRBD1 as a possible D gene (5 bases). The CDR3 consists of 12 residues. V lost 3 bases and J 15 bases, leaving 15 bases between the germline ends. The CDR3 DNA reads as TGTGCCAGCAGTTTTCTCAACCCAGGGCTGTTCTTC. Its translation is CASSFLNPGLFF.

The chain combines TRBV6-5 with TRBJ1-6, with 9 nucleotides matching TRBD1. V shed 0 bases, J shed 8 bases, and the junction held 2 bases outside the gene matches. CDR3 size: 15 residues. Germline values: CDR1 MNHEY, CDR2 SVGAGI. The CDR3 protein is CASSYSRQGDSPLHF. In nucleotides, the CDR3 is TGTGCCAGCAGTTACTCGAGACAGGGGGATTCACCCCTCCACTTT.

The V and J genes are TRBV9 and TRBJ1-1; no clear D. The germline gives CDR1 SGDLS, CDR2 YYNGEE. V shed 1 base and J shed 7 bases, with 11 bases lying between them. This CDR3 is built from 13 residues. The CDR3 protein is CASSVSSGYEAFF. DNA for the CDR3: TGTGCCAGCAGCGTATCTTCGGGGTATGAAGCTTTCTTT.

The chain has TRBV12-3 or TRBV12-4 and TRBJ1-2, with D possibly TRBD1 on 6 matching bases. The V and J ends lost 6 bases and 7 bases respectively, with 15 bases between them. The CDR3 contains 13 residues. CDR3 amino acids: CASRLQGGGGYTF. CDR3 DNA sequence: TGTGCCAGCAGATTACAGGGCGGCGGTGGCTACACCTTC.

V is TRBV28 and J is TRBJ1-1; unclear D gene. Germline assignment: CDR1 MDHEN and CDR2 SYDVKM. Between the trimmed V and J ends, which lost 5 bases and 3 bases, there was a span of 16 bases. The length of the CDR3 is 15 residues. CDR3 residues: CASSGRAWAYTEAFF. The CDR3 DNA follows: TGTGCCAGCAGTGGGAGGGCCTGGGCGTACACTGAAGCTTTCTTT.

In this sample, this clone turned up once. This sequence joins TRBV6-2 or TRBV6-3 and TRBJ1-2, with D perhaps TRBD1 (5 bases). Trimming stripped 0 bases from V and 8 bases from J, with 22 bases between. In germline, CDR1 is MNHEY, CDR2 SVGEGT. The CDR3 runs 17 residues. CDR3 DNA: TGTGCCAGCAGTTACTCCCTGGGGCAAGCTTTTTTTTTCGGCTACACCTTC. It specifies CASSYSLGQAFFFGYTF.

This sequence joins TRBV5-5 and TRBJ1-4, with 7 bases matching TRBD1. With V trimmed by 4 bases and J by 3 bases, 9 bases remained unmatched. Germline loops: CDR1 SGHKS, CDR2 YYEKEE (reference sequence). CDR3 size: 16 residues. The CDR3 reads CASSPARQGANEKLFF. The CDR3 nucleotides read TGTGCCAGCAGCCCGGCCCGACAGGGCGCTAATGAAAAACTGTTTTTT.

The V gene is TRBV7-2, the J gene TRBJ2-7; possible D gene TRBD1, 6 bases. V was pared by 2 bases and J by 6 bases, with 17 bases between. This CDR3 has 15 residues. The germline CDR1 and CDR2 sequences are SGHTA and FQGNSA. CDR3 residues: CASSLLRDRIAEQYF. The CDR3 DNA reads TGTGCCAGCAGCTTACTCCGTGACAGGATCGCCGAGCAGTACTTC.

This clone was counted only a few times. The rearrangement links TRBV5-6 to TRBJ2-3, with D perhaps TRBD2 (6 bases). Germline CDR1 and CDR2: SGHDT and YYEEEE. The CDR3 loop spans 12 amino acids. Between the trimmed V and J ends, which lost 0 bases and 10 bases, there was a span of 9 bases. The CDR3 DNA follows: TGTGCCAGCAGCTTGGGGCGGGGTCCGCAGTATTTT. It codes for CASSLGRGPQYF.

The chain's CDR3 is CASSPLSSGQETQYF. For the CDR3, the DNA is TGTGCCAGCAGCCCGCTGTCTAGCGGCCAAGAGACCCAGTACTTC. J is TRBJ2-5 and V is TRBV7-2; 7 nucleotides match TRBD2. Germline V CDR1 and CDR2: SGHTA, FQGNSA. CDR3 length: 15 amino acids. The trim removed 5 bases at V and 1 base at J, leaving 7 bases unmatched.

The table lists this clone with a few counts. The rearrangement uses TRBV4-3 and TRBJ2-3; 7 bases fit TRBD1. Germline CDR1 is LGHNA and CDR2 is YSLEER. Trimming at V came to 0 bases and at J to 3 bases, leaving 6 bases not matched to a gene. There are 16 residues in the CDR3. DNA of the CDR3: TGCGCCAGCAGCCAAGAAGCCGGGACAGAAACAGATACGCAGTATTTT. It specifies CASSQEAGTETDTQYF.

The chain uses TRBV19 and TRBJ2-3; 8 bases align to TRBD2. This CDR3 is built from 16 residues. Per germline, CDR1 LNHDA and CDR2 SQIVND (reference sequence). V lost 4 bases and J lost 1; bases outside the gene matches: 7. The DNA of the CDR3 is TGTGCCAGTAGTACCGGGGGGGGCGACGGCACAGATACGCAGTATTTT. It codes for CASSTGGGDGTDTQYF.

Here the CDR3 reads CASRPTGGFYEQYF. The CDR3 nucleotides are TGTGCCAGCAGGCCGACAGGGGGATTCTACGAGCAGTACTTC. This chain uses TRBV7-9 with TRBJ2-7, with 9 bases lining up with TRBD1. V lost 6 bases, J lost 3 bases, and 6 bases stayed unmatched. This CDR3 region has 14 residues. CDR1 SEHNR and CDR2 FQNEAQ come from the germline V gene (reference sequence).

CDR3 protein: CASSNRGSAWTNTGELFF. CDR3 bases: TGTGCCAGCTCCAACCGGGGGTCAGCCTGGACAAACACCGGGGAGCTGTTTTTT. The chain links TRBV18 to TRBJ2-2, with a weak D call TRBD2 (6 bases). This CDR3 is 18 amino acids long. V was clipped by 6 bases and J by 2 bases, with 22 bases between them. Germline V gene sequence: CDR1 KGHSH, CDR2 LQKENI.

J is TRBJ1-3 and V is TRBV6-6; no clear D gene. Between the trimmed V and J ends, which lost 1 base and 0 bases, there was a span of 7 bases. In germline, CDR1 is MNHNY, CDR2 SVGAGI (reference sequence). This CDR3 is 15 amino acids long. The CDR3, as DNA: TGTGCCAGCAGTTACTTTACGAGCTCTGGAAACACCATATATTTT. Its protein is CASSYFTSSGNTIYF.

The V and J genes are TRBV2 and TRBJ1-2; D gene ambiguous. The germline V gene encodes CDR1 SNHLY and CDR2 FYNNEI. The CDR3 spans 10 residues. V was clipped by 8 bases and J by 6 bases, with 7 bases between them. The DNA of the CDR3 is TGTGCCAGCGAGGAAAATGGCTACACCTTC. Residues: CASEENGYTF. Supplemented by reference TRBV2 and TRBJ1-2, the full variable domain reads EPEVTQTPSHQVTQMGQEVILRCVPISNHLYFYWYRQILGQKVEFLVSFYNNEISEKSEIFDDQFSVERPDGSNFTLKIRSTKLEDSAMYFCASEENGYTFGSGTRLTVV.

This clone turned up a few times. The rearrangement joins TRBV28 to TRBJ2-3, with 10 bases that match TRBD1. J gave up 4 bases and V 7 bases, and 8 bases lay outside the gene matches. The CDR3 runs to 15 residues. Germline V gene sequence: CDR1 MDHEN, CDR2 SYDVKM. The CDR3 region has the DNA TGTGCCAGCATTGTAGCGACAGGGGGCGCAGATACGCAGTATTTT. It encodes CASIVATGGADTQYF.

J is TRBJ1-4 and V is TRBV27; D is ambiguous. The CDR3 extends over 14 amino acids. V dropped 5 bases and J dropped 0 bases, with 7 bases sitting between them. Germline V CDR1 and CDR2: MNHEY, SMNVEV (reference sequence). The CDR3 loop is CASSRGATNEKLFF. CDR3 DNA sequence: TGTGCCAGCAGTCGAGGAGCAACTAATGAAAAACTGTTTTTT. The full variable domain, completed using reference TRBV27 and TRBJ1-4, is EAQVTQNPRYLITVTGKKLTVTCSQNMNHEYMSWYRQDPGLGLRQIYYSMNVEVTDKGDVPEGYKVSRKEKRNFPLILESPSPNQTSLYFCASSRGATNEKLFFGSGTQLSVL.

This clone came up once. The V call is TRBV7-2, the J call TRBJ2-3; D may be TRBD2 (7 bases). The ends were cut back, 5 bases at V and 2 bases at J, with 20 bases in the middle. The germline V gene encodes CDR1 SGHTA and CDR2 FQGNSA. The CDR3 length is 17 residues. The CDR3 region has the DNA TGTGCCAGCAGCCCAACCCTCGGGCGGGGGCTCACAGATACGCAGTATTTT. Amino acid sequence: CASSPTLGRGLTDTQYF.

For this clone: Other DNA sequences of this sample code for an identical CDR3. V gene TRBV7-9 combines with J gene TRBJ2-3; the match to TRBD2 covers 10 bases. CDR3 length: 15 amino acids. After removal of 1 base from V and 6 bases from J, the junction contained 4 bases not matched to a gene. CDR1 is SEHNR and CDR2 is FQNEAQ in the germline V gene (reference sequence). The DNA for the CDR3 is TGTGCCAGCAGCTTAGTGTCTAGCGGGGGCGATACGCAGTATTTT. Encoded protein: CASSLVSSGGDTQYF. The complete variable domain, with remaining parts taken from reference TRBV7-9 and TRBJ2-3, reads DTGVSQNPRHKITKRGQNVTFRCDPISEHNRLYWYRQTLGQGPEFLTYFQNEAQLEKSRLLSDRFSAERPKGSFSTLEIQRTEQGDSAMYLCASSLVSSGGDTQYFGPGTRLTVL.

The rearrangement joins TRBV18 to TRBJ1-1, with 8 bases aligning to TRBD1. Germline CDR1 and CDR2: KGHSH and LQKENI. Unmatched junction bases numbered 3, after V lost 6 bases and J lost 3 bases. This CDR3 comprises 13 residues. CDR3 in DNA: TGTGCCAGCTCTGAACAGGGGGACACTGAAGCTTTCTTT. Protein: CASSEQGDTEAFF.

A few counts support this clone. CDR3 sequence (DNA): TGTGCCATCAGTGTTGGAGGGGGGGGCCTCTATGGCTACACCTTC. Its protein product is CAISVGGGGLYGYTF. This chain joins TRBV10-3 and TRBJ1-2; a possible D gene is TRBD1 (6 bases). The CDR3 is 15 amino acids. Germline-derived CDR1 and CDR2 are ENHRY and SYGVKD. V shed 4 bases and J shed 4 bases, with 16 bases lying between them.

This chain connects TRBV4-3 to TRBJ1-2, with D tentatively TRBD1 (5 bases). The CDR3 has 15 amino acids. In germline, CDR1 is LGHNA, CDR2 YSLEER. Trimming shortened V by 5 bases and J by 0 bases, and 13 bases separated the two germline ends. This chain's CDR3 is CASSGNRYSNYGYTF. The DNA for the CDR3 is TGCGCCAGCAGCGGTAACAGGTACTCTAACTATGGCTACACCTTC.

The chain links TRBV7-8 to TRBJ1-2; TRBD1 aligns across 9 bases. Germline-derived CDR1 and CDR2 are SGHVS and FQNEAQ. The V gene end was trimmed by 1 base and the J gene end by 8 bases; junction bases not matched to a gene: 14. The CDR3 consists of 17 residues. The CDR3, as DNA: TGTGCCAGCAGCTTAGGGCTAAATCCGGGACAGGGAGGCGGCTACACCTTC. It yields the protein CASSLGLNPGQGGGYTF.

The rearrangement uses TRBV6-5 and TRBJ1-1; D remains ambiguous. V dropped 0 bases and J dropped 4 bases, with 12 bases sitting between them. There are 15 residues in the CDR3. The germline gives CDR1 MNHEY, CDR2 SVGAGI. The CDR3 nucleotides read TGTGCCAGCAGTTACTCGATAGGTGGGAGCACTGAAGCTTTCTTT. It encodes CASSYSIGGSTEAFF.

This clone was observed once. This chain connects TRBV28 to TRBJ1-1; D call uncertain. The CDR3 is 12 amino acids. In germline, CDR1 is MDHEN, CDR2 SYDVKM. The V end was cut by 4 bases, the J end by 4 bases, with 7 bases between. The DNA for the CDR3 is TGTGCCAGCAGTTCTCTCGTCACTGAAGCTTTCTTT. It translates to CASSSLVTEAFF.

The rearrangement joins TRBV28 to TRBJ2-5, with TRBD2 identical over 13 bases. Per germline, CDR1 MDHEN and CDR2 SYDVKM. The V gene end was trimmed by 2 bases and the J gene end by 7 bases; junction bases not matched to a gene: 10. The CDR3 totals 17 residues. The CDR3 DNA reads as TGTGCCAGCAGTTTACGAACTAGCGGGGGGGGGAAATGGACCCAGTACTTC. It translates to CASSLRTSGGGKWTQYF.